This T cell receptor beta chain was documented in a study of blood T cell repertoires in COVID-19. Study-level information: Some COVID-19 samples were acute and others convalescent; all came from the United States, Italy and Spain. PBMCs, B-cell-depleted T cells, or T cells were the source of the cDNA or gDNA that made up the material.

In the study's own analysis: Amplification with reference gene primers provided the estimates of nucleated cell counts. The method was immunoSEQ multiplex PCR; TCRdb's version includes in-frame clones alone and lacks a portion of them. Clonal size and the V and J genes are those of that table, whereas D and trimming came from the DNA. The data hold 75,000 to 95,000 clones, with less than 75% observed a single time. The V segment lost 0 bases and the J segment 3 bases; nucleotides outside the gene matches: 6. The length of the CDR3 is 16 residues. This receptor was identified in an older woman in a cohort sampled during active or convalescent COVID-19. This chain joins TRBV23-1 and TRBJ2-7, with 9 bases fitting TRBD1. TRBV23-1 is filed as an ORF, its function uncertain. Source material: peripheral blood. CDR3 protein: CASSQSTRDRVYEQYF. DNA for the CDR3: TGCGCCAGCAGTCAATCAACGCGGGACAGGGTCTACGAGCAGTACTTC.